These 19 T cell receptor beta chains were sequenced from one sample in a study of Graves' ophthalmopathy and Graves' hyperthyroidism. TCR beta CDR3 regions were amplified from RNA transcripts. RT-PCR in the first round used HTBI primers; a second-round multiplex PCR followed. A single record per CDR3 protein comes from TCRdb applying MiXCR to the multiplex PCR reads. The sample comprises around 470,000 distinct CDR3 sequences, over 13% of which are singletons, and about a tenth rests with the top ten. Input material: blood. The receptors stem from a woman under 40 with Graves' ophthalmopathy.

This clonotype was recorded at least ten times. The rearrangement joins TRBV4-1 to TRBJ2-7; 9 bases fit TRBD1. The J segment lost 5 bases and the V segment lost 1 base, leaving 6 bases of the junction unmatched. Germline-derived CDR1 and CDR2 are MGHRA and YSYEKL. This CDR3 has 15 residues. Here the CDR3 DNA reads TGCGCCAGCAGCCAAGTGTGGGACAGGGCCCACGAGCAGTACTTC. Protein: CASSQVWDRAHEQYF.

The chain has TRBV12-3 or TRBV12-4 and TRBJ1-2; D remains unclear. Trimming stripped 4 bases from V and 7 bases from J, with 19 bases between. The CDR3 length is 15 residues. The CDR3 DNA sequence: TGTGCCAGCAGTTCATCAGTCCGGCCGCAACGTGGCTACACCTTC. This sequence encodes CASSSSVRPQRGYTF.

The rearrangement links TRBV28 to TRBJ1-1, with D hard to call. Germline CDR1 is MDHEN and CDR2 is SYDVKM. This CDR3 is built from 12 residues. V lost 5 bases and J lost 7, with 11 bases in between. The CDR3 DNA is TGTGCCAGCAGTCTTCGGCTTTTTGAAGCTTTCTTT. This encodes CASSLRLFEAFF.

Turning to this clonotype: The germline gene is not matched at one end of the junction; a read error may be the cause. CDR3 sequence reads: CASSSGTGNSGYTF. Here the CDR3 DNA reads TGTGCCAGCAGTTCCGGGACAGGGAACTCTGGCTACACCTTC. This rearrangement joins TRBV12-3 or TRBV12-4 to TRBJ1-2; 9 bases line up with TRBD1. The CDR3 totals 14 residues.

The V call is TRBV18, the J call TRBJ1-2; 8 bases line up with TRBD1. The V gene end was trimmed by 3 bases and the J gene end by 4 bases; junction bases not matched to a gene: 4. CDR1 and CDR2 from the germline V gene are KGHSH and LQKENI. This CDR3 has 14 residues. In nucleotides, the CDR3 is TGTGCCAGCTCACCGGACAGGGAGGCCTATGGCTACACCTTC. It yields the protein CASSPDREAYGYTF. Combining the CDR3 with reference TRBV18 and TRBJ1-2 gives the whole variable domain NAGVMQNPRHLVRRRGQEARLRCSPMKGHSHVYWYRQLPEEGLKFMVYLQKENIIDESGMPKERFSAEFPKEGPSILRIQQVVRGDSAAYFCASSPDREAYGYTFGSGTRLTVV.

This clonotype came up many times. V is TRBV5-1 and J is TRBJ2-6, with D possibly TRBD2 on 5 matching bases. CDR3 length: 11 residues. The germline V gene encodes CDR1 SGHRS and CDR2 YFSETQ. With 4 bases removed from V and 18 bases from J, the gap between germline ends came to 14 bases. The CDR3 loop is CASSQDGTRTF. CDR3 in DNA: TGCGCCAGCAGCCAGGACGGTACTAGGACTTTC.

This clonotype was recorded once. The V call is TRBV24-1, the J call TRBJ2-7; TRBD2 aligns across 8 bases. Germline V lookup: CDR1 KGHDR, CDR2 SFDVKD. The CDR3 is 15 amino acids. J gave up 3 bases and V 4 bases, and 7 bases lay outside the gene matches. Here the CDR3 DNA reads TGTGCCACCAGTGAGAAGCGGGAGTGTTTCTACGAGCAGTACTTC. The encoded protein is CATSEKRECFYEQYF.

This clonotype was found many times. This chain uses TRBV20-1 with TRBJ2-7; D gene uncertain. Per the germline V gene, CDR1 is DFQATT and CDR2 is SNEGSKA (reference sequence). With 4 bases removed from V and 0 bases from J, the gap between germline ends came to 10 bases. The CDR3 is 13 residues long. The CDR3 DNA is TGCAGTGCTACTTCTGAGAGCTCCTACGAGCAGTACTTC. Translating it yields CSATSESSYEQYF.

This clonotype was observed a handful of times. The V call is TRBV24-1, the J call TRBJ2-5; the match to TRBD1 covers 8 bases. This CDR3 is 15 amino acids long. Germline CDR1 reads KGHDR; CDR2 reads SFDVKD. Trimming took 1 base from V and 8 from J; bases not matched to a gene: 8. CDR3 amino acids: CATSDFGQGADTQYF. The CDR3 DNA reads as TGTGCCACCAGTGATTTCGGACAGGGAGCAGACACCCAGTACTTC.

This clonotype came up many times. The rearrangement links TRBV6-1 to TRBJ2-7, with 7 positions matching TRBD2. Germline V gene sequence: CDR1 MNHNS, CDR2 SASEGT. V trimming: 4 bases; J trimming: 5 bases; junction bases outside the gene matches: 5. The CDR3 has 13 residues. The DNA of the CDR3 is TGTGCCAGCAGTGGGGCGGGAGTTAACGAGCAGTACTTC. Its protein product is CASSGAGVNEQYF.

The chain employs TRBV24-1 and TRBJ2-2, with D possibly TRBD1 on 6 matching bases. From germline, CDR1 is KGHDR and CDR2 SFDVKD. CDR3 length equals 15 residues. V shed 4 bases and J shed 4 bases, with 12 bases lying between them. DNA of the CDR3: TGTGCCACCAGTGACCGACAGGTTACCACCGGGGAGCTGTTTTTT. Translated: CATSDRQVTTGELFF.

There are many counts of this clonotype. Compared with germline, one end of the junction differs, possibly owing to a read error. The rearrangement links TRBV5-1 to TRBJ1-2; D is unclear. The CDR3 contains 14 residues. The germline gives CDR1 SGHRS, CDR2 YFSETQ. The CDR3 DNA sequence: TGCGCCAGCAGCTTGGGACCCGGAGGCTATGGCTACGCCTTC. The encoded protein is CASSLGPGGYGYAF.

The sample holds many counts of this clonotype. In DNA, the CDR3 is TGTGCCAGCAGCCTAGGCGGGGGGCATCAGCCCCAGCATTTT. Amino acid sequence: CASSLGGGHQPQHF. The chain combines TRBV16 with TRBJ1-5; maybe TRBD1 (6 bases). The ends were cut back, 4 bases at V and 5 bases at J, with 12 bases in the middle. The CDR3 is 14 residues long. The germline V gene encodes CDR1 KGHSY and CDR2 FQNENV. The complete variable domain, with remaining parts taken from reference TRBV16 and TRBJ1-5, reads GEEVAQTPKHLVRGEGQKAKLYCAPIKGHSYVFWYQQVLKNEFKFLISFQNENVFDETGMPKERFSAKCLPNSPCSLEIQATKLEDSAVYFCASSLGGGHQPQHFGDGTRLSIL.

In its sample, this clonotype was seen many times. In DNA, the CDR3 is TGTGCCTGGAACCTGGACTGGACTGGGAACACTGAAGCTTTCTTT. Translation gives CAWNLDWTGNTEAFF. V usage is TRBV30 and J usage is TRBJ1-1; D remains ambiguous. The CDR3 consists of 15 residues. Trimming left V 4 bases short and J 1 base short, with 16 bases between. The germline gives CDR1 GTSNPN, CDR2 SVGIG (reference sequence).

In its sample, this clonotype was seen many times. The chain combines TRBV28 with TRBJ1-2; D unclear. In germline, CDR1 is MDHEN, CDR2 SYDVKM. There are 15 residues in the CDR3. The V and J ends lost 5 bases and 1 base respectively, with 14 bases between them. DNA for the CDR3: TGTGCCAGCAGTGTAACAGCTAGACATAACTATGGCTACACCTTC. Its protein is CASSVTARHNYGYTF.

This clonotype was counted ten times or more. The rearrangement joins TRBV7-9 to TRBJ1-6; 7 bases match TRBD1. Per germline, CDR1 SEHNR and CDR2 FQNEAQ (reference sequence). The CDR3 contains 16 residues. The J segment lost 9 bases and the V segment lost 4 bases, leaving 12 bases of the junction unmatched. This chain's CDR3 is CASSSTPTGTGSPLHF. The CDR3 coding sequence is TGTGCCAGCAGCTCCACCCCGACAGGGACGGGTTCACCCCTCCACTTT. Supplemented by reference TRBV7-9 and TRBJ1-6, the full variable domain reads DTGVSQNPRHKITKRGQNVTFRCDPISEHNRLYWYRQTLGQGPEFLTYFQNEAQLEKSRLLSDRFSAERPKGSFSTLEIQRTEQGDSAMYLCASSSTPTGTGSPLHFGNGTRLTVT.

This clonotype was seen many times. V usage is TRBV2 and J usage is TRBJ2-5, with 9 positions matching TRBD1. The CDR3 runs to 15 residues. Germline CDR1 and CDR2: SNHLY and FYNNEI. V shed 1 base and J 4 bases; nucleotides not matched to a gene: 4. The CDR3 here is CASSEGNRGRETQYF. CDR3 in DNA: TGTGCCAGCAGTGAAGGGAACAGGGGGCGAGAGACCCAGTACTTC. The complete variable domain, with remaining parts taken from reference TRBV2 and TRBJ2-5, reads EPEVTQTPSHQVTQMGQEVILRCVPISNHLYFYWYRQILGQKVEFLVSFYNNEISEKSEIFDDQFSVERPDGSNFTLKIRSTKLEDSAMYFCASSEGNRGRETQYFGPGTRLLVL.

The chain employs TRBV2 and TRBJ2-5, with 7 positions matching TRBD1. CDR3 size: 15 residues. Germline CDR1 SNHLY, CDR2 FYNNEI. V lost 7 bases to trimming and J lost 2 bases; unmatched junction nucleotides: 10. This CDR3 is CASKGKRGQQETQYF. The CDR3 DNA reads TGTGCCAGCAAAGGAAAAAGGGGACAGCAAGAGACCCAGTACTTC.

This clonotype has more than one count but fewer than ten. The rearrangement joins TRBV18 to TRBJ1-1; D remains unclear. Germline lookup yields CDR1 KGHSH and CDR2 LQKENI. V lost 5 bases, J lost 1 base, and 8 bases lay in between. The CDR3 has 13 amino acids. The DNA of the CDR3 is TGTGCCAGCTCAAAGTGGGAGAACACTGAAGCTTTCTTT. It encodes CASSKWENTEAFF.